This T cell receptor beta chain was captured in a study of identical twins. This CDR3 is built from 15 residues. CDR1 and CDR2 from the germline V gene are MNHEY and SVGEGT. The junction had 14 bases not matched to a gene; V was cut back by 7 bases and J by 7 bases. In TCRdb, the 5' RACE reads were re-called with MiXCR into one record per CDR3 protein. The table has some 900,000 distinct CDR3 sequences, more than 9% seen once; the top ten hold about 1.5%. These sequences were also reported in another study, on yellow fever vaccine responses in identical twins.

This chain links TRBV6-2 or TRBV6-3 with TRBJ2-7; 9 positions match TRBD1. Input material: PBMCs. The sequence derives from a woman younger than 30 in good health. The DNA of the CDR3 is TGTGCCAGCACACGACAGGGGGACTTACTACGGGAGCAGTACTTC. This translates into CASTRQGDLLREQYF.